These 27 T cell receptor beta chains were sequenced from one sample in a study of beta chain features in type 1 diabetes. The whole isolated RNA underwent reverse transcription, so sequencing captured expressed TCRB transcripts. This table comes from immunoSEQ multiplex PCR, and its TCRdb copy is limited to in-frame clones, with some not included. The repertoire holds 240,000 or so clones, with 68% as singletons. Source material: naive CD4+ T cells from blood. The receptors come from a man under 40 in good health.

This chain uses TRBV6-5 with TRBJ2-5, with D possibly being TRBD2 (5 bases). V lost 0 bases to trimming and J lost 0 bases, with 11 bases between them. Germline V gene data show CDR1 as MNHEY and CDR2 as SVGAGI. This CDR3 is 16 amino acids long. In DNA form, the CDR3 reads TGTGCCAGCAGTTACTCGATCCCGGGAAACCAAGAGACCCAGTACTTC. It encodes CASSYSIPGNQETQYF.

The rearrangement links TRBV28 to TRBJ1-2, with D perhaps matching TRBD1 (6 bases). V lost 7 bases, J lost 2 bases, and 11 bases lay in between. The CDR3 is 13 residues long. CDR1 is MDHEN and CDR2 is SYDVKM in the germline V gene. DNA for the CDR3: TGTGCCAGCACCCGAGACAGGAACTATGGCTACACCTTC. Translating gives CASTRDRNYGYTF.

This clone was detected only a few times. Distinct nucleotide sequences in the sample also encode this CDR3. J is TRBJ2-7 and V is TRBV29-1; possibly TRBD2 for D (5 bases). CDR1 SQVTM and CDR2 ANQGSEA come from the germline V gene. This CDR3 region has 10 residues. Trimming took off 6 bases at V and 3 bases at J, with 6 bases between the two ends. The CDR3 sequence: CSVGSYEQYF. As DNA, the CDR3 is TGCAGCGTGGGGAGCTACGAGCAGTACTTC.

V gene TRBV29-1 combines with J gene TRBJ2-2, with D possibly matching TRBD1 (6 bases). The CDR3 totals 11 residues. V lost 7 bases and J 7 bases, leaving 10 bases between the germline ends. Germline-derived CDR1 and CDR2 are SQVTM and ANQGSEA. This CDR3 reads CSGSGVGELFF. In DNA form, the CDR3 reads TGCAGCGGCTCAGGGGTCGGGGAGCTGTTTTTT.

The V and J genes are TRBV29-1 and TRBJ1-2; D might be TRBD1 (5 bases). This CDR3 contains 17 residues. Germline V CDR1 and CDR2: SQVTM, ANQGSEA. The V and J ends lost 0 bases and 2 bases respectively, with 19 bases between them. The CDR3 DNA is TGCAGCGTTGAAGATCGGGGACGCGGAAACCGAAACTATGGCTACACCTTC. Translation gives CSVEDRGRGNRNYGYTF.

The genes are TRBV9 and TRBJ2-3; no definite D call. There are 12 residues in the CDR3. The V end lost 0 bases, the J end lost 8 bases, and 7 bases lay between the germline ends. Germline V lookup: CDR1 SGDLS, CDR2 YYNGEE. CDR3: CASSVEMGTQYF. In DNA, the CDR3 is TGTGCCAGCAGCGTAGAAATGGGTACGCAGTATTTT.

This clone appeared a few times. CDR3 amino acids: CSEQGPLYNEQFF. As DNA, the CDR3 is TGCAGCGAACAGGGCCCCCTCTACAATGAGCAGTTCTTC. V is TRBV29-1 and J is TRBJ2-1; a weak D match, TRBD1 (6 bases). The CDR3 sequence is 13 residues long. Germline assignment: CDR1 SQVTM and CDR2 ANQGSEA. The V end lost 7 bases, the J end lost 3 bases, and 13 bases lay between the germline ends.

The chain carries TRBV14 and TRBJ2-1; 7 bases match TRBD2. CDR3 length: 14 residues. J lost 3 bases, V lost 7 bases, and 6 bases had no gene match. Germline CDR1 is SGHDN and CDR2 is FVKESK. The CDR3 coding sequence is TGTGCCAGCATGATCGGGGGGAGCTACAATGAGCAGTTCTTC. Residues: CASMIGGSYNEQFF.

This chain uses TRBV11-3 with TRBJ2-2, with D perhaps TRBD1 (6 bases). This CDR3 has 13 amino acids. Germline CDR1 and CDR2: SGHNT and YENEEA. The V gene lost 4 bases and the J gene lost 6 bases, with 9 bases spanning the gap. The CDR3 DNA is TGTGCCAGCAGCTCCCAGGGGTCCGGGGAGCTGTTTTTT. Amino acids: CASSSQGSGELFF.

The genes are TRBV7-2 and TRBJ2-3, with a tentative D call TRBD1 (5 bases). The length of the CDR3 is 15 residues. Deletions cut 1 base from V and 3 bases from J, with 11 bases between. CDR1 SGHTA and CDR2 FQGNSA come from the germline V gene. For the CDR3, the DNA is TGTGCCAGCAGCTTAGTACAGGTGAAAACAGATACGCAGTATTTT. It is translated as CASSLVQVKTDTQYF.

The table lists this clone with a few counts. This rearrangement joins TRBV6-6 to TRBJ1-6; no clear D gene. From germline, CDR1 is MNHNY and CDR2 SVGAGI (reference sequence). CDR3 size: 15 residues. V lost 6 bases to trimming and J lost 5 bases, with 14 bases between them. The CDR3 sequence: CASRKDVGHNSPLHF. CDR3 DNA sequence: TGTGCCAGCAGGAAGGACGTCGGCCATAATTCACCCCTCCACTTT.

The rearrangement uses TRBV29-1 and TRBJ2-4; TRBD2 aligns across 10 bases. Germline V gene data show CDR1 as SQVTM and CDR2 as ANQGSEA. Trimming cost V 7 bases and J 3 bases; bases outside gene matches: 6. The CDR3 has 14 residues. In nucleotides, the CDR3 is TGCAGCGGTAGACTAGCGGGCGGCAAAAACATTCAGTACTTC. Its protein is CSGRLAGGKNIQYF.

This clone was detected a few times. V and J are TRBV7-9 and TRBJ1-1; D remains ambiguous. Germline CDR1 SEHNR, CDR2 FQNEAQ (reference sequence). The ends were cut back, 1 base at V and 4 bases at J, with 1 base in the middle. This CDR3 spans 11 amino acids. CDR3 coding DNA: TGTGCCAGCAGCTTAGGCACTGAAGCTTTCTTT. This codes for CASSLGTEAFF.

This chain links TRBV4-3 with TRBJ2-5, with a tentative D call TRBD1 (5 bases). Trimming took off 0 bases at V and 9 bases at J, with 11 bases between the two ends. The germline gives CDR1 LGHNA, CDR2 YSLEER. The CDR3 runs 13 residues. The CDR3: CASSQDRVGAQYF. CDR3 in DNA: TGCGCCAGCAGCCAAGATCGGGTAGGGGCCCAGTACTTC.

Written as DNA, the CDR3 is TGTGCCTGGGCCGTAGCGGGGAGCACAGATACGCAGTATTTT. This gives the protein CAWAVAGSTDTQYF. V and J are TRBV30 and TRBJ2-3, with TRBD2 identical over 8 bases. The CDR3 loop spans 14 amino acids. In germline, CDR1 is GTSNPN, CDR2 SVGIG (reference sequence). The V gene end was trimmed by 5 bases and the J gene end by 0 bases; junction bases not matched to a gene: 4. Drawing the rest from reference TRBV30 and TRBJ2-3, the complete variable domain is SQTIHQWPATLVQPVGSPLSLECTVEGTSNPNLYWYRQAAGRGLQLLFYSVGIGQISSEVPQNLSASRPQDRQFILSSKKLLLSDSGFYLCAWAVAGSTDTQYFGPGTRLTVL.

V gene TRBV28 combines with J gene TRBJ1-5, with 8 bases lining up with TRBD1. This CDR3 contains 15 residues. Germline lookup yields CDR1 MDHEN and CDR2 SYDVKM. V dropped 5 bases and J dropped 2; count of bases not matched to a gene: 5. The CDR3 coding sequence is TGTGCCAGCAGTAGCCAGGGGGCCGGCAATCAGCCCCAGCATTTT. Translated: CASSSQGAGNQPQHF. The whole variable domain, remainder taken from reference TRBV28 and TRBJ1-5, is DVKVTQSSRYLVKRTGEKVFLECVQDMDHENMFWYRQDPGLGLRLIYFSYDVKMKEKGDIPEGYSVSREKKERFSLILESASTNQTSMYLCASSSQGAGNQPQHFGDGTRLSIL.

A remark on this clone: Within the sample, other DNA sequences also encode this same CDR3. This rearrangement joins TRBV30 to TRBJ1-4; 7 positions agree with TRBD1. This CDR3 is 13 amino acids long. Germline trimming cut 0 bases from V and 8 bases from J; bases unmatched to any gene: 3. Germline-derived CDR1 and CDR2 are GTSNPN and SVGIG (reference sequence). CDR3 protein: CAWSVRGQEKLFF. CDR3 bases: TGTGCCTGGAGTGTAAGGGGACAGGAAAAACTGTTTTTT.

V is TRBV7-9 and J is TRBJ1-1; D call uncertain. The CDR3 extends over 13 amino acids. V lost 5 bases, J lost 1 base, and 8 bases lay in between. Germline CDR1 SEHNR, CDR2 FQNEAQ (reference sequence). The CDR3 reads CASSADTNTEAFF. Written as DNA, the CDR3 is TGTGCCAGCAGCGCAGACACGAACACTGAAGCTTTCTTT.

This chain connects TRBV19 to TRBJ1-2; D remains unclear. The CDR3 length is 14 residues. Trimming left V 3 bases short and J 0 bases short, with 8 bases between. CDR1 is LNHDA and CDR2 is SQIVND in the germline V gene (reference sequence). The DNA of the CDR3 is TGTGCCAGTAGTATCACCCCAGCTAACTATGGCTACACCTTC. This gives the protein CASSITPANYGYTF. The complete variable domain, with remaining parts taken from reference TRBV19 and TRBJ1-2, reads DGGITQSPKYLFRKEGQNVTLSCEQNLNHDAMYWYRQDPGQGLRLIYYSQIVNDFQKGDIAEGYSVSREKKESFPLTVTSAQKNPTAFYLCASSITPANYGYTFGSGTRLTVV.

The rearrangement uses TRBV30 and TRBJ1-1, with TRBD1 identical over 8 bases. CDR1 is GTSNPN, CDR2 SVGIG, per germline (reference sequence). The J segment lost 6 bases and the V segment lost 2 bases, leaving 8 bases of the junction unmatched. This CDR3 is built from 14 residues. The CDR3 loop is CAWSSTGVKPEAFF. The CDR3 DNA follows: TGTGCCTGGAGTTCGACAGGGGTTAAGCCTGAAGCTTTCTTT. The full variable domain, completed using reference TRBV30 and TRBJ1-1, is SQTIHQWPATLVQPVGSPLSLECTVEGTSNPNLYWYRQAAGRGLQLLFYSVGIGQISSEVPQNLSASRPQDRQFILSSKKLLLSDSGFYLCAWSSTGVKPEAFFGQGTRLTVV.

This chain joins TRBV30 and TRBJ1-1; D gene ambiguous. The germline V and J ends were trimmed by 0 bases and 6 bases, with 5 bases remaining between them. The germline V gene has CDR1 GTSNPN and CDR2 SVGIG (reference sequence). This CDR3 comprises 11 residues. CDR3 nucleotides: TGTGCCTGGAGTGTGTTTGCTGAAGCTTTCTTT. It translates to CAWSVFAEAFF.

The V gene is TRBV30, the J gene TRBJ2-7; D gene ambiguous. Germline-derived CDR1 and CDR2 are GTSNPN and SVGIG (reference sequence). Between the trimmed V and J ends, which lost 0 bases and 6 bases, there was a span of 18 bases. The CDR3 extends over 15 amino acids. The CDR3 spells CAWSVPSGYRGEQYF. CDR3 coding DNA: TGTGCCTGGAGTGTACCTTCCGGGTATCGAGGCGAGCAGTACTTC. Looking up the rest from reference TRBV30 and TRBJ2-7 gives the full variable domain: SQTIHQWPATLVQPVGSPLSLECTVEGTSNPNLYWYRQAAGRGLQLLFYSVGIGQISSEVPQNLSASRPQDRQFILSSKKLLLSDSGFYLCAWSVPSGYRGEQYFGPGTRLTVT.

The chain carries TRBV30 and TRBJ2-5, with 8 bases that match TRBD1. This CDR3 contains 15 residues. The V and J ends lost 2 bases and 1 base, in that order; junction bases with no gene match: 6. Germline assignment: CDR1 GTSNPN and CDR2 SVGIG (reference sequence). CDR3 DNA: TGTGCCTGGAGTAAGCTGACAGGGGCCCAAGAGACCCAGTACTTC. Residues: CAWSKLTGAQETQYF.

V and J are TRBV30 and TRBJ1-5; D remains ambiguous. CDR3 length: 13 residues. V lost 1 base and J 6 bases, leaving 10 bases between the germline ends. Germline-derived CDR1 and CDR2 are GTSNPN and SVGIG (reference sequence). CDR3 in amino acids: CAWSAGGVQPQHF. The CDR3 nucleotides read TGTGCCTGGAGTGCAGGTGGGGTTCAGCCCCAGCATTTT.

CDR3 loop: CSVALSTVRDGYTF. The CDR3 DNA follows: TGCAGCGTTGCCCTGTCGACAGTTAGAGATGGCTACACCTTC. The rearrangement uses TRBV29-1 and TRBJ1-2, with D possibly TRBD1 on 5 matching bases. CDR1 and CDR2 (germline): SQVTM, ANQGSEA. This CDR3 comprises 14 residues. Trimming cost V 4 bases and J 6 bases, with 18 bases left between them.

The rearrangement uses TRBV7-8 and TRBJ2-7; no clear D gene. Deletions cut 8 bases from V and 1 base from J, with 15 bases between. The CDR3 runs 14 residues. CDR1 and CDR2 (germline): SGHVS, FQNEAQ. CDR3: CASGSRTASYEQYF. CDR3 DNA: TGTGCCAGCGGTTCCCGGACGGCTTCCTACGAGCAGTACTTC.

The CDR3 is CASSLGGEYNEQFF. DNA for the CDR3: TGCGCCAGCAGCTTGGGCGGGGAATACAATGAGCAGTTCTTC. The rearrangement uses TRBV5-1 and TRBJ2-1, with a weak D call TRBD2 (6 bases). Trimming shortened V by 0 bases and J by 4 bases, and 8 bases separated the two germline ends. Germline assignment: CDR1 SGHRS and CDR2 YFSETQ. The CDR3 runs to 14 residues.